This T cell receptor (beta chain) was documented in a study of T cell responses to AZD1222 COVID-19 vaccine. Study-wide results and caveats: There were mostly white British donors and more females than males, and clonal diversity was possibly underestimated. The study reported that nearly half of spike-specific TCRs target unmutated variant regions. Seropositive status at baseline applied to only six AZD1222 recipients. No repertoire was sampled before or during the peak T cell response, only after it.

Method: immunoSEQ multiplex PCR; TCRdb's copy keeps in-frame clones and lacks some. The sample lists roughly 55,000 clones; roughly 90% were seen once. From germline, CDR1 is SEHNR and CDR2 FQNEAQ (reference sequence). V shed 0 bases and J shed 10 bases, with 12 bases lying between them. The CDR3 extends over 13 amino acids. A note on this clone: Its antigen is as yet unknown.

The chain uses TRBV7-9 and TRBJ1-1, with D possibly TRBD1 on 6 matching bases. The specimen comprised peripheral blood, sampled on day 0 of AZD1222 vaccination. The sequence was obtained from an adult in good health. The chain's CDR3 is CASSLASAGVAFF. CDR3 nucleotide sequence: TGTGCCAGCAGCTTAGCTTCGGCAGGGGTAGCTTTCTTT.